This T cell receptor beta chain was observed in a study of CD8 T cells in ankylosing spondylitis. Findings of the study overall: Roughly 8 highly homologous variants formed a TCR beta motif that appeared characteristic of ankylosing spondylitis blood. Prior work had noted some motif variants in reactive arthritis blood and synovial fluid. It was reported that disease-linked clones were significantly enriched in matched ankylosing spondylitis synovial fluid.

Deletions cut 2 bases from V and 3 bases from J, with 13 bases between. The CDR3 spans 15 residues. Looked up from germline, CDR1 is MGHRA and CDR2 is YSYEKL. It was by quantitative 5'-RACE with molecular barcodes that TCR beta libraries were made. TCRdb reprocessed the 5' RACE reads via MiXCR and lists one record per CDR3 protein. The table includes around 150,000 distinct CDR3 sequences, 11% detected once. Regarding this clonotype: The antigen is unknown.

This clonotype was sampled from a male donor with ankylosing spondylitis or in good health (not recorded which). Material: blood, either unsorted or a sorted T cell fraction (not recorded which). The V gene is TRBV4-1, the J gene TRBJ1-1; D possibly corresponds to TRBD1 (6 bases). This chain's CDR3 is CASSQPSGADTEAFF. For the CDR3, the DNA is TGCGCCAGCAGCCAACCCTCAGGGGCGGACACTGAAGCTTTCTTT.